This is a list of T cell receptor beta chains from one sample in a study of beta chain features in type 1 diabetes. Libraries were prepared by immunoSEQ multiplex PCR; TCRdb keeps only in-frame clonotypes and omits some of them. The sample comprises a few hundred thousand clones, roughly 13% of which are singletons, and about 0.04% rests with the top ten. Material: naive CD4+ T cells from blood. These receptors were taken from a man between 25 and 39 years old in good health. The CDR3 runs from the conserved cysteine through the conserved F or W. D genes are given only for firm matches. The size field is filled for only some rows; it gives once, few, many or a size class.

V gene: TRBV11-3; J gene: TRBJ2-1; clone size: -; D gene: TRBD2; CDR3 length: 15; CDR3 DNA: TGTGCCAGCAGCCATAGCGGGTTTACCTACAATGAGCAGTTCTTC; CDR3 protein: CASSHSGFTYNEQFF
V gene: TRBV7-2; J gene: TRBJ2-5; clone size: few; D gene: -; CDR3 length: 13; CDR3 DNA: TGTGCCAGCAGCTTACGTTCAGCGCGGCCCCAGTACTTC; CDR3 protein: CASSLRSARPQYF
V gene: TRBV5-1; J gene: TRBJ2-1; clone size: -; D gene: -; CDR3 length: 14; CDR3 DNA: TGCGCCAGCAGCTTGGAAGGGGCCCCAGTTGAGCAGTTCTTC; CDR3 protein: CASSLEGAPVEQFF
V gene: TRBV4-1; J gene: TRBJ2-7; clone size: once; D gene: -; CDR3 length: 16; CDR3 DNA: TGCGCCAGCAGCCAAGGGAAACAGGGAGTCAGCTACGAGCAGTACTTC; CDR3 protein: CASSQGKQGVSYEQYF
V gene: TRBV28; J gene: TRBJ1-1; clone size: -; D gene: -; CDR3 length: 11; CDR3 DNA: TGTGCCAGCAGTCTCCGGACAGAAGCTTTCTTT; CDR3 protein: CASSLRTEAFF
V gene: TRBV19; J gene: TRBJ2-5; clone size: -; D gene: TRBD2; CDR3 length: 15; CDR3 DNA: TGTGCCAGTAGTCCCCTAGCGGGACCCCAAGAGACCCAGTACTTC; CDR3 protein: CASSPLAGPQETQYF
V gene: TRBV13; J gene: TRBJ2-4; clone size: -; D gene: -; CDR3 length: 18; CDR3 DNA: TGTGCCAGCAGCTTAAAGCCCCGCACGCTACTAGCCAAAAACATTCAGTACTTC; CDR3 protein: CASSLKPRTLLAKNIQYF
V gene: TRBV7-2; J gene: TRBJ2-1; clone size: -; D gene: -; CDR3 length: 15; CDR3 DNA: TGTGCCAGCAGCTTATGGACTCAACCTTACAATGAGCAGTTCTTC; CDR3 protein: CASSLWTQPYNEQFF
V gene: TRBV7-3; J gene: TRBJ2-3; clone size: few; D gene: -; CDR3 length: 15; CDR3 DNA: TGTGCCAGCAGCTTAATCGGAGCAGTGACAGATACGCAGTATTTT; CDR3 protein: CASSLIGAVTDTQYF
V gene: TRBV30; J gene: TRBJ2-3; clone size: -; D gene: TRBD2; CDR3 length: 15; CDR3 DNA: TGTGCCTGGAGTGCACTAGCGGGAGTTACAGATACGCAGTATTTT; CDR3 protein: CAWSALAGVTDTQYF
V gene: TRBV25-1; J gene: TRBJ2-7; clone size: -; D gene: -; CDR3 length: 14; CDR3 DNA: TGTGCCAGCAGGGGTCACAGGGGACTTTGGGAGCAGTACTTC; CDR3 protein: CASRGHRGLWEQYF
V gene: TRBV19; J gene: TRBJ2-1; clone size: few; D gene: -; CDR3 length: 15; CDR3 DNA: TGTGCCAGTAGTATAGCCCCCCATTCTGGTTATGAGCAGTTCTTC; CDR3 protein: CASSIAPHSGYEQFF
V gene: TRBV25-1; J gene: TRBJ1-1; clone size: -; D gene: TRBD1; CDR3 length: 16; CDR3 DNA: TGTGCCAGCAGACTACAGGGACAGGGGGCATCCACTGAAGCTTTCTTT; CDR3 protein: CASRLQGQGASTEAFF
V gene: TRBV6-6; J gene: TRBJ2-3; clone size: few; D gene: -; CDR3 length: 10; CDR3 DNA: TGTGCCAGCAGTTCCGGATTGCAGTATTTT; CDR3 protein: CASSSGLQYF
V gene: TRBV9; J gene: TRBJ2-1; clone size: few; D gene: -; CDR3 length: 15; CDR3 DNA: TGTGCCAGCAGCGTAGATGGGTACTCCTACAATGAGCAGTTCTTC; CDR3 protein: CASSVDGYSYNEQFF
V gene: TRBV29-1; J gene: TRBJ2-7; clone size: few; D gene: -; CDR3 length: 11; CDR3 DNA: TGCAGCTCTGCCTTTGCGGACGAGCAGTACTTC; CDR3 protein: CSSAFADEQYF
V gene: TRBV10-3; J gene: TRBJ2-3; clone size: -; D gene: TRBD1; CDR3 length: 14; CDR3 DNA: TGTGCCGCCGGACAGGGTTTGGGAACAGATACGCAGTATTTT; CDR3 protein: CAAGQGLGTDTQYF
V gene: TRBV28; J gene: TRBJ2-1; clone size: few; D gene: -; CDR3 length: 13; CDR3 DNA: TGTGCCAGCAGTTTTTCTAACGGAGGTGAGCAGTTCTTC; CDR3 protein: CASSFSNGGEQFF
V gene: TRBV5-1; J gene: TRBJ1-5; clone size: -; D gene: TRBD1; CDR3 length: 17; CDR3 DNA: TGCGCCAGCAGCGTGGGGACGATGACAGGGGGCGATCAGCCCCAGCATTTT; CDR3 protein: CASSVGTMTGGDQPQHF
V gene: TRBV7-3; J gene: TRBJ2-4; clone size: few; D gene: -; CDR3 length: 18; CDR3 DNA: TGTGCCAGCAGCTTTCCCCACGGGATAGCGTTTCCCAAAAACATTCAGTACTTC; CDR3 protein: CASSFPHGIAFPKNIQYF
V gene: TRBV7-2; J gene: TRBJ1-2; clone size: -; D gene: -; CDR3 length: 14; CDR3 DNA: TGTGCCAGCAGCCCGAAGGCAGGGCGCTATGGCTACACCTTC; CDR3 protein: CASSPKAGRYGYTF
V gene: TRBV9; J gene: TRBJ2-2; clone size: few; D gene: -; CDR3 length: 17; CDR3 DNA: TGTGCCAGCAGCGTAGGGCCAACCTCCCGGTTTGCCGGGGAGCTGTTTTTT; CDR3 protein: CASSVGPTSRFAGELFF
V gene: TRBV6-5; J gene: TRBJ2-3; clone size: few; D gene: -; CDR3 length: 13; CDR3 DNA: TGTGCCAGCAGTTACTCGCCCACAGATACGCAGTATTTT; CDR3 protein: CASSYSPTDTQYF
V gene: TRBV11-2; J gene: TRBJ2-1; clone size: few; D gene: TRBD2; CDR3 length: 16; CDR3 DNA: TGTGCCAGCAGCTTAGATCGTCGCGGGAGGGCCGATGAGCAGTTCTTC; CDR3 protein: CASSLDRRGRADEQFF
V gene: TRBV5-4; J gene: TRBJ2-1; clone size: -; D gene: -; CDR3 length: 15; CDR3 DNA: TGTGCCAGCAGGCTAGAATCTCGCTCCTACAATGAGCAGTTCTTC; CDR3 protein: CASRLESRSYNEQFF
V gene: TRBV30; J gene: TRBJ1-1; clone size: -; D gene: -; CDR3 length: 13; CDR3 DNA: TGTGCCTGGAAGGGCGGGTACTACACTGAAGCTTTCTTT; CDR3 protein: CAWKGGYYTEAFF
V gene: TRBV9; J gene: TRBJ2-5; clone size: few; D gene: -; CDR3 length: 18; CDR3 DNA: TGTGCCAGCAGCGGAGCCCCTTCGGAGCGGGCTTTCCAAGAGACCCAGTACTTC; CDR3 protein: CASSGAPSERAFQETQYF
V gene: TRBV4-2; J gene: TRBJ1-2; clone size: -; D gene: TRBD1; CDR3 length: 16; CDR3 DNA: TGTGCCAGCAGCCAAGGTCGAACAGGGGAGTTGTATGGCTACACCTTC; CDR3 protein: CASSQGRTGELYGYTF
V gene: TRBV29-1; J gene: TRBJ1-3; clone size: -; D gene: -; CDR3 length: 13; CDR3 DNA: TGCAGCGCACTGGACAAAACTGGAAACACCATATATTTT; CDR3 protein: CSALDKTGNTIYF
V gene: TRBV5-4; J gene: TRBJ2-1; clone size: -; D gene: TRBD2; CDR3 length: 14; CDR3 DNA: TGTGCCAGCAGCTTGTTTAGCGGGAGGGATGAGCAGTTCTTC; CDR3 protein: CASSLFSGRDEQFF
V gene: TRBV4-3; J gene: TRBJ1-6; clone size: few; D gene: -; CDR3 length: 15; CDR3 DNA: TGCGCCAGCAGCCAAGAATTGGGGTGGAATTCACCCCTCCACTTT; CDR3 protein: CASSQELGWNSPLHF
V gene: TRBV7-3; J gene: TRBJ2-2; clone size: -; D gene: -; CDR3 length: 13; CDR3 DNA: TGTGCCAGCAGCCTACAGGGTACCGGGGAGCTGTTTTTT; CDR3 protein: CASSLQGTGELFF
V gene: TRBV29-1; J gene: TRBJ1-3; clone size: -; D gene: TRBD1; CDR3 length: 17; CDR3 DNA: TGCAGCGTTAGGGGACGACAGGGGTACGGGGATGGAAACTCCATATATTTT; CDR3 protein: CSVRGRQGYGDGNSIYF
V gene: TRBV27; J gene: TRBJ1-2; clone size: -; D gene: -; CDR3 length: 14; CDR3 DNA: TGTGCCAGCAGTTTCGACGGAGCTAACTATGGCTACACCTTC; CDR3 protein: CASSFDGANYGYTF
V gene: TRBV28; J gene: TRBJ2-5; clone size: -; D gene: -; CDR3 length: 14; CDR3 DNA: TGTGCCATCCAATCTCCCGGAGATGGAGAGACCCAGTACTTC; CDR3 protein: CAIQSPGDGETQYF
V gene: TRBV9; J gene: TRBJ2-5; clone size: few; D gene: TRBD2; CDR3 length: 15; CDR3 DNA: TGTGCCAGCAGCGTAGGGGGTCGGGAGGGAGAGACCCAGTACTTC; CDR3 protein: CASSVGGREGETQYF
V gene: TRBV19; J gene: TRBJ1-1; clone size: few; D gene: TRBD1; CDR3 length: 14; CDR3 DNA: TGTGCCAGCAGGATTGGACAGGTTAACACTGAAGCTTTCTTT; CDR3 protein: CASRIGQVNTEAFF
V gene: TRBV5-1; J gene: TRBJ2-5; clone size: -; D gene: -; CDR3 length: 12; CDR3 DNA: TGCGCCAGCACAGGCCTGCAAGAGACCCAGTACTTC; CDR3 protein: CASTGLQETQYF
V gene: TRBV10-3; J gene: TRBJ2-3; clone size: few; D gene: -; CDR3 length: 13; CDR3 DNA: TGTGCCATCAGTGAGGCTAGCACAGATACGCAGTATTTT; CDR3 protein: CAISEASTDTQYF
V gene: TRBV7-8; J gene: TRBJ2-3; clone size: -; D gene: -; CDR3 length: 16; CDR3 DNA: TGTGCCAGCAGCCCCTATCAGGGGACCAACACAGATACGCAGTATTTT; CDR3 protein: CASSPYQGTNTDTQYF
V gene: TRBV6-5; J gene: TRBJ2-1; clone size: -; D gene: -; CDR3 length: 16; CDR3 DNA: TGTGCCAGCAGTTACCGCCGGTTTAGCTCCTACAATGAGCAGTTCTTC; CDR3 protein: CASSYRRFSSYNEQFF
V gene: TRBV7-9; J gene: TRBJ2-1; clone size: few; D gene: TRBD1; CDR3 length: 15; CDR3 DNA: TGTGCCAGCAGAAACAGGGGCTCAATCTACAATGAGCAGTTCTTC; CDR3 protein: CASRNRGSIYNEQFF
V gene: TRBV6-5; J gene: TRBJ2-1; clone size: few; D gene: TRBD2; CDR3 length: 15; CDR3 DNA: TGTGCCAGCAGTCGCGGACTAGCGGGAGTGTCCGAGCAGTTCTTC; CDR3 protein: CASSRGLAGVSEQFF
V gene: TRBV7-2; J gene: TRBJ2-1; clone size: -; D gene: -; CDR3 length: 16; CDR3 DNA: TGTGCCAGCAGCCCTGACGGCGGCAGGGGAACCGATGAGCAGTTCTTC; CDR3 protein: CASSPDGGRGTDEQFF
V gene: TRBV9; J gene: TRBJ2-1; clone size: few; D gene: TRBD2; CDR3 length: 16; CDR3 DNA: TGTGCCAGCAGCGTGGCTAGCGGGACCGTATACAATGAGCAGTTCTTC; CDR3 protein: CASSVASGTVYNEQFF
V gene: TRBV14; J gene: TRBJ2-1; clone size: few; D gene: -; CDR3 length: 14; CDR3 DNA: TGTGCCAGCAGCCAGGTTTCTTGGGGAATTGAGCAGTTCTTC; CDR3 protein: CASSQVSWGIEQFF
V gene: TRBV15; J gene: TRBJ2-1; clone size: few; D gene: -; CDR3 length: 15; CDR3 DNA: TGTGCCACCAGCAGAGATTGGGGGACCCCCAATGAGCAGTTCTTC; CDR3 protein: CATSRDWGTPNEQFF
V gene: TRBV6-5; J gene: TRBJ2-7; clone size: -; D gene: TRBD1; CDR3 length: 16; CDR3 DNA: TGTGCCAGCAGTTACTCACCGGGACAGCAAACCTACGAGCAGTACTTC; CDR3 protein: CASSYSPGQQTYEQYF
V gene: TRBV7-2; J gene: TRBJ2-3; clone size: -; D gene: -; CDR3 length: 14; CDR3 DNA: TGTGCCAGCAGCTTCTCCGGACAGCCCGATACGCAGTATTTT; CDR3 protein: CASSFSGQPDTQYF
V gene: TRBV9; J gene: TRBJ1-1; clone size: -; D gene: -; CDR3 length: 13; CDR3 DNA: TGTGCCAGCAGCCTGGTAGCGAACACTGAAGCTTTCTTT; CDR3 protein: CASSLVANTEAFF